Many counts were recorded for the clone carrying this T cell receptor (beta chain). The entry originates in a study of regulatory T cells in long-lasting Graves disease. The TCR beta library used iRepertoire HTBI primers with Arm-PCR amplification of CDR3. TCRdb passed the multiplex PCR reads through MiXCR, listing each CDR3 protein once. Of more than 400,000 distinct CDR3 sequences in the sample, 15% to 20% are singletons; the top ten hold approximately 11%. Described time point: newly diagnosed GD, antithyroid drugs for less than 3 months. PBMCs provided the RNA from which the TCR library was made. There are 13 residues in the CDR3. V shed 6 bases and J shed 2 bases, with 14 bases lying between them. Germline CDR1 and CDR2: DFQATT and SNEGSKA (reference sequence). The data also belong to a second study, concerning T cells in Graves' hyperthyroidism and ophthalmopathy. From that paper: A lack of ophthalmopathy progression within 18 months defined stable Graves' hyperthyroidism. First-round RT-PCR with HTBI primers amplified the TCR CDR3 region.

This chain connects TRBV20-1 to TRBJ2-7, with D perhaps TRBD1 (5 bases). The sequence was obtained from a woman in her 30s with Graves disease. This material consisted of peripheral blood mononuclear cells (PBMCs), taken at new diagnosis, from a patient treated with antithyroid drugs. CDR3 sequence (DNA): TGCAGTGCGACAGTCACAGAGACCTACGAGCAGTACTTC. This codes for CSATVTETYEQYF.